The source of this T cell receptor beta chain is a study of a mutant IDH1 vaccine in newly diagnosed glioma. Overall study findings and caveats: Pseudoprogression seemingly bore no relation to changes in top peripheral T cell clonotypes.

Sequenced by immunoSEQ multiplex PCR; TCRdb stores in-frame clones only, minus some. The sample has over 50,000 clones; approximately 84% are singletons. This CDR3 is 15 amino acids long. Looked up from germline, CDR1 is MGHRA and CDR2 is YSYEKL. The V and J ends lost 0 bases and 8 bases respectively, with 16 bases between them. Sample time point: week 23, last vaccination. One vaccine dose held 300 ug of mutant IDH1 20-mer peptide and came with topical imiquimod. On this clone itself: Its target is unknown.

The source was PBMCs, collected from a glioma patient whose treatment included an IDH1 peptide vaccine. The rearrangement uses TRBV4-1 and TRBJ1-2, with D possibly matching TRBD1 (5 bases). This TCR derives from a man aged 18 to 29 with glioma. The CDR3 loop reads CASSQDLGVTRGYTF. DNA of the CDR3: TGCGCCAGCAGCCAAGATTTGGGGGTGACGCGCGGCTACACCTTC.